The clone carrying this TCR beta chain came up once. Generated by immunoSEQ multiplex PCR, the TCRdb table keeps only in-frame clones and is missing some. The table shows about 560,000 clones, with roughly four fifths occurring only once. The source of the sample is a study of shared clonotypes between healthy human individuals. Germline CDR1 and CDR2: SGHRS and YFSETQ. The CDR3 length is 16 residues. Unmatched junction bases numbered 7, after V lost 4 bases and J lost 0 bases. This TCR came from a middle-aged woman in good health. Some clones in this sample may be carry-over from other donors' samples. Input material: PBMCs. The rearrangement links TRBV5-1 to TRBJ2-3; 8 bases are shared with TRBD1. CDR3 in amino acids: CASSLDRGASTDTQYF. The CDR3 DNA follows: TGCGCCAGCAGCCTCGACAGGGGTGCTAGCACAGATACGCAGTATTTT.